This T cell receptor (beta chain) emerged from a study of cytomegalovirus exposure and HLA in healthy donors. The assay was immunoSEQ multiplex PCR, and TCRdb's table has in-frame clones only and misses some. The sample has about 55,000 clones; 75% to 95% are singletons. CDR3 length: 14 residues. Germline CDR1 and CDR2: SEHNR and FQNEAQ (reference sequence). Trimming took off 5 bases at V and 1 base at J, with 11 bases between the two ends. Sequenced input: PBMCs. The sequence derives from a man aged 18 to 29 in good health and CMV-seronegative. V gene TRBV7-9 combines with J gene TRBJ1-1; D is ambiguous. In nucleotides, the CDR3 is TGTGCCAGCAGCCCCTTAATCGGGAACACTGAAGCTTTCTTT. Translating gives CASSPLIGNTEAFF.